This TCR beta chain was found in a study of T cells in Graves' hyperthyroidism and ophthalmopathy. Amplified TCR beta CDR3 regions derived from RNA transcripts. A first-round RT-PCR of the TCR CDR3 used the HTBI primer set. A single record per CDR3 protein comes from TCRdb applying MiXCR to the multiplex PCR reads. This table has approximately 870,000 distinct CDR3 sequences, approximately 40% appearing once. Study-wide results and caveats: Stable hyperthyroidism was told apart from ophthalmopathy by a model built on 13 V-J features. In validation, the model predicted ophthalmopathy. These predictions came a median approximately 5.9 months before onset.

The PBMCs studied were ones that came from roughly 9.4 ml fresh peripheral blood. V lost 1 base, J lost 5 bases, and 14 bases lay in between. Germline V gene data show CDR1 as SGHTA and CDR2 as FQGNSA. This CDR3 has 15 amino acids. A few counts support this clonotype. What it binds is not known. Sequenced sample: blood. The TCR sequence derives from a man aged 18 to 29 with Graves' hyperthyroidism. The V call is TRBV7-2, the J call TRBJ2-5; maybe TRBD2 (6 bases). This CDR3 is CASSLERGLKETQYF. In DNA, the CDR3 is TGTGCCAGCAGCTTAGAACGGGGGTTGAAGGAGACCCAGTACTTC.